This TCR beta chain originates from a study of technical replicates of blood from a few donors. CDR1 is ENHRY, CDR2 SYGVKD, per germline. CDR3 length: 16 amino acids. V lost 3 bases to trimming and J lost 5 bases; unmatched junction nucleotides: 7. Measured with immunoSEQ multiplex PCR; TCRdb has only the in-frame clones, and not every one. Of roughly 83,000 clones detected, approximately 92% appear once; the ten largest clones hold more than 0.2%. The TCR originated in a human donor in good health. Specimen: T cells isolated from PBMCs. The chain carries TRBV10-3 and TRBJ2-1; 10 nucleotides align to TRBD1. Here the CDR3 DNA reads TGTGCCATCAGTGACTCCGGGACAGGGGATGACAATGAGCAGTTCTTC. Its translation: CAISDSGTGDDNEQFF.